This TCR beta chain stems from a study of a mutant IDH1 vaccine in newly diagnosed glioma. Study overall: Treated patients comprised about 60% males and about 38% females, mean age about 44 years.

Points from the study as a whole: Among patients, around 95% showed immune responses induced by the vaccine.

With regard to this clone: As yet, its antigen is unknown. A junction boundary mismatches the germline segment, possibly from a read error.

As to time point: baseline, week 1 (first vaccination visit). Treatment defined: pre-vaccination baseline after standard-of-care therapy. Sequencing used immunoSEQ multiplex PCR; TCRdb keeps in-frame clones, though not all of them. The data contain roughly 99,000 clones, 70% to 90% of them seen just once; the ten biggest clones take up 0.5% to 0.6%. The CDR3 extends over 14 amino acids. CDR1 MDHEN and CDR2 SYDVKM come from the germline V gene. This clonotype originated in a woman in her forties or fifties with glioma. The chain couples TRBV28 to TRBJ2-7; TRBD2 might be the D (6 bases). The input for sequencing was PBMCs, taken from a glioma patient treated with radiotherapy, temozolomide or both. DNA of the CDR3: TGTACCAGCAGTTTGGGAGGTTTGAGCTACGAGCAGTACTTC. Its translation: CTSSLGGLSYEQYF.